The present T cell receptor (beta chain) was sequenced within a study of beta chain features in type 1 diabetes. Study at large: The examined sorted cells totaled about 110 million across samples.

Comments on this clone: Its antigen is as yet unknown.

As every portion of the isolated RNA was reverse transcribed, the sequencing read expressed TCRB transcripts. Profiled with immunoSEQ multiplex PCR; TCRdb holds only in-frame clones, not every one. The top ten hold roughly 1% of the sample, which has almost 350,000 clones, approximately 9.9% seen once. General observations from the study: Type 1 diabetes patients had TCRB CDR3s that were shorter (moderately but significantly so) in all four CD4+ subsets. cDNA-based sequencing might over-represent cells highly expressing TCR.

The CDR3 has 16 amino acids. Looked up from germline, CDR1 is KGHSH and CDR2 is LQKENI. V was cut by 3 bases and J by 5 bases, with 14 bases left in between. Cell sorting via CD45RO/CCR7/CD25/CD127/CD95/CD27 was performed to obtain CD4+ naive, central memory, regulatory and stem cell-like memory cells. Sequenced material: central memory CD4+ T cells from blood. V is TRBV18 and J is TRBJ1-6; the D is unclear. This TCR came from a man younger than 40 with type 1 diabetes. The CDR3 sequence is CASSPTTLRNNSPLHF. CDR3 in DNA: TGTGCCAGCTCACCTACGACTCTGAGGAATAATTCACCCCTCCACTTT.